This T cell receptor (beta chain) comes out of a study of CD8+CD57+ T cells in acquired aplastic anemia (dated by TCRdb to 2016 to 2019). Background on the whole study: DNA extracted from sorted CD4+ and CD8+ cells had a mean of roughly 3.3 ug, with a range of about 0.19 to 30 ug. CD8+CD57+ expansion was defined as a frequency above the mean frequency observed in healthy subjects.

Profiling of TCR beta VDJ combinations and CDR3 sequences used genomic DNA as the template. TCR repertoire sequencing was run on an Illumina HiSeq 2000. As for the original processing: TRBV/TRBJ rearrangement plots, CDR3 size and DJ length profiles, and Simpson's diversity index were used to evaluate the repertoires. The immunodominant clone was defined as the most abundant DNA sequence in deep sequencing data. CDR3 amino acid sequences were screened for sharing across subjects and were compared with published repertoires and the VDJdb database. Using fastp trimming at Q25 and MiXCR clonotype assembly, TCRdb reanalyzed the public sequencing data and kept in-frame beta chains. Every entry covers one CDR3 protein and lists the most common genes and DNA from its rows. The V and J calls and clone size are TCRdb's, not the authors'. Present in this sample are 160,000 or so distinct CDR3 sequences, about 50% of which were seen just once. The ten biggest clones cover roughly 29% of the sample.

Expansion of CD8+CD57+ cells had been shown by flow cytometry in the patients chosen for sequencing. Every patient had a diagnosis of severe acquired aplastic anemia based on International Study of Aplastic Anemia and Agranulocytosis and Camitta criteria. No patient had received any therapy when blood was sampled. The study deep-sequenced TCR repertoires of sorted CD4+ and CD8+ blood T cells from severe aplastic anemia patients and healthy subjects. Patients were enrolled under clinicaltrials.gov protocols 00001620, 01623167, 00001397, 00071045, 00081523 and 00961064 in the USA. Ficoll-Paque density gradient centrifugation was used to isolate peripheral blood mononuclear cells. Before DNA was extracted, CD4+ and CD8+ T cells were sorted using either FACS or magnetic beads. The CDR3 sequence holds 12 residues, the cysteine and phenylalanine included. The CDR3 DNA has 36 bases and is translated from base 1. CDR1 and CDR2 are drawn from the germline V gene: SQVTM, ANQGSEA. Trimming removed 4 bases from V and 3 bases from J, leaving 8 bases between the germline ends.

On this clonotype itself: The antigen it binds to is not known. No base quality values were provided; no much bigger clone lies one nucleotide off.

Here is what the overall study found, with its caveats: Between patients and healthy controls, no significant difference in CD8+ Simpson's diversity was found (P=0.060). Although around 30 CD8+ CDR3 sequences were shared by patients and controls, these sequences appeared highly expressed in patients and within the immunodominant clones of patients.

The chain uses TRBV29-1 and TRBJ2-3; the D gene cannot be named for sure. The sample comprised sorted CD4+, CD8+, or CD8+CD57+ T cells (not recorded which) from PBMCs. The TCR was taken from a human donor with aplastic anemia. The CDR3 region reads CSVGRVTDTQYF. The DNA sequence is given as TGCAGCGTTGGAAGGGTTACAGATACGCAGTATTTT.